This T cell receptor beta chain originates from a study of blood T cell repertoires in COVID-19. The wider study: Sites across the United States, Italy and Spain contributed samples from acute and convalescent COVID-19. The cDNA or gDNA used as material had been derived from T cells, B-cell-depleted T cells, or PBMCs.

As processed by the authors: Amplification from reference gene primers served as the basis for estimated nucleated cell counts. Sequenced by immunoSEQ multiplex PCR; TCRdb stores in-frame clones only, minus some. V and J calls and clone size are as listed in that table; D and trimming were resolved from the DNA. The sample lists approximately 280,000 clones; about 89% were seen once. V lost 3 bases to trimming and J lost 4 bases; unmatched junction nucleotides: 11. The CDR3 runs to 16 residues. Germline V gene lookup returns CDR1 KGHDR and CDR2 SFDVKD. Sequencing input: peripheral blood. This chain connects TRBV24-1 to TRBJ2-7; 7 nucleotides line up with TRBD2. This TCR derives from an older woman with acute or convalescent COVID-19. The CDR3 region is CATSDPGAPGGYEQYF. DNA for the CDR3: TGTGCCACCAGTGATCCGGGAGCCCCGGGGGGATACGAGCAGTACTTC.